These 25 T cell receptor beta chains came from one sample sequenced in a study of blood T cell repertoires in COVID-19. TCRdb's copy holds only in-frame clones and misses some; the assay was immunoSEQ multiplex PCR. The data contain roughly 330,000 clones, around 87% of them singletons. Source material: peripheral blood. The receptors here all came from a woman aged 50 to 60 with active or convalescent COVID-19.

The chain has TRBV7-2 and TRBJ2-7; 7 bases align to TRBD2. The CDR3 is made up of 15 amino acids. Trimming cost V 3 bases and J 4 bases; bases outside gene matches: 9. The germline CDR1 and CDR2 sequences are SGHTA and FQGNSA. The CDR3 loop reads CASSFQRGFYYEQYF. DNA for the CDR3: TGTGCCAGCAGCTTCCAGCGGGGTTTTTATTACGAGCAGTACTTC. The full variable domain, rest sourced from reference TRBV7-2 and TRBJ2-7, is GAGVSQSPSNKVTEKGKDVELRCDPISGHTALYWYRQSLGQGLEFLIYFQGNSAPDKSGLPSDRFSAERTGGSVSTLTIQRTQQEDSAVYLCASSFQRGFYYEQYFGPGTRLTVT.

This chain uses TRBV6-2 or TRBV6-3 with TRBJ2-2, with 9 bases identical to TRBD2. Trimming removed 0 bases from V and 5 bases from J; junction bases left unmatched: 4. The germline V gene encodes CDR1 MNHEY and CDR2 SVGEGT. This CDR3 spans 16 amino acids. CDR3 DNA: TGTGCCAGCAGTTACTCGAGAGCGGGAGGAACCGGGGAGCTGTTTTTT. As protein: CASSYSRAGGTGELFF.

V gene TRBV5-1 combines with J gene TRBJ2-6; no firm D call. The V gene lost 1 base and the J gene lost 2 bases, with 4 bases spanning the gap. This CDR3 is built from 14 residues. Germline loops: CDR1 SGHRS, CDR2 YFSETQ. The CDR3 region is CASSLSPGANVLTF. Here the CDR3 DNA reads TGCGCCAGCAGCTTGTCTCCTGGGGCCAACGTCCTGACTTTC.

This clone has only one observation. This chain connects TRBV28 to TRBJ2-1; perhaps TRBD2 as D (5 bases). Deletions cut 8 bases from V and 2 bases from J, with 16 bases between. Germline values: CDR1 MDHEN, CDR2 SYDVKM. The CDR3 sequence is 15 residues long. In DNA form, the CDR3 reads TGTGCCAGCGCGCCCAATGCGCGGGCCTACAATGAGCAGTTCTTC. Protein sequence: CASAPNARAYNEQFF.

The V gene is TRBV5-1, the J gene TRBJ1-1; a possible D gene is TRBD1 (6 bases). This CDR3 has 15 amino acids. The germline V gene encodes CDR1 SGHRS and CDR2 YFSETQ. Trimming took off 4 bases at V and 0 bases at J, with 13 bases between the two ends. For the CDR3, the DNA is TGCGCCAGCAGCACCGGACAGTACTTGAACACTGAAGCTTTCTTT. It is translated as CASSTGQYLNTEAFF.

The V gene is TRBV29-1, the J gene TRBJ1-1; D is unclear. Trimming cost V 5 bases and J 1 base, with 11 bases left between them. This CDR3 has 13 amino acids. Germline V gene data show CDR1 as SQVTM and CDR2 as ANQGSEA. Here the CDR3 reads CSVLMTPNTEAFF. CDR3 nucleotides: TGCAGCGTTCTGATGACACCGAACACTGAAGCTTTCTTT.

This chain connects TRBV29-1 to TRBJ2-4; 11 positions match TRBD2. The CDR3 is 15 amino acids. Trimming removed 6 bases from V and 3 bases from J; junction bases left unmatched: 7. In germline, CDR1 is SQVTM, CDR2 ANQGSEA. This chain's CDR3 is CSVRLAGRDKNIQYF. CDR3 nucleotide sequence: TGCAGCGTCCGACTAGCGGGACGGGACAAAAACATTCAGTACTTC.

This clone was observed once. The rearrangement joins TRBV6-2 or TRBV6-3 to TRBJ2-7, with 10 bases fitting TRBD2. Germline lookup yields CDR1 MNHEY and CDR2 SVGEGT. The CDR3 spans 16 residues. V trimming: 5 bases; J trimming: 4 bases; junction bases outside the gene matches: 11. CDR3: CASSPRGASGGYEQYF. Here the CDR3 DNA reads TGTGCCAGCAGTCCCCGAGGGGCTAGCGGGGGTTACGAGCAGTACTTC.

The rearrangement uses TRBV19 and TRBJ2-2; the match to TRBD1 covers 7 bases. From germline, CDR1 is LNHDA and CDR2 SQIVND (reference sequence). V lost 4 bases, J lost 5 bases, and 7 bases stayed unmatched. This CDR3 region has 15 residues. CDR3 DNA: TGTGCCAGTAGTAGACAGGGTCCGGTTACCGGGGAGCTGTTTTTT. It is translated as CASSRQGPVTGELFF.

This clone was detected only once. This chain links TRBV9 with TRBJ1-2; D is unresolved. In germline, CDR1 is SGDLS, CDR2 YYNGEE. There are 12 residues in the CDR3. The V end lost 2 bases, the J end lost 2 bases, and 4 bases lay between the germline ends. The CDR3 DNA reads TGTGCCAGCAGCGTCCCAAACTATGGCTACACCTTC. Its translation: CASSVPNYGYTF.

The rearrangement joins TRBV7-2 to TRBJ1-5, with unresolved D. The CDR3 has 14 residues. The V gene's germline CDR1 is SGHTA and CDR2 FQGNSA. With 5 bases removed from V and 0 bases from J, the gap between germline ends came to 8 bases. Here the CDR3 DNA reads TGTGCCAGCAGCCCACACGTTAGCAATCAGCCCCAGCATTTT. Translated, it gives CASSPHVSNQPQHF.

This CDR3 is CASSPRGGRFTDTQYF. In DNA, the CDR3 is TGTGCCAGCAGCCCCCGAGGCGGAAGATTCACAGATACGCAGTATTTT. This chain joins TRBV7-9 and TRBJ2-3; D is ambiguous. V shed 5 bases and J shed 2 bases, with 17 bases lying between them. From germline, CDR1 is SEHNR and CDR2 FQNEAQ (reference sequence). CDR3 length: 16 amino acids.

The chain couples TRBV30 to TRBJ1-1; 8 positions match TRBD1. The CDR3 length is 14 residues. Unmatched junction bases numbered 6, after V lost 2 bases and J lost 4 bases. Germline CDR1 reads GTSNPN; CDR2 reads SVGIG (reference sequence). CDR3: CAWSRTGGATEAFF. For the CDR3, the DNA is TGTGCCTGGAGTCGAACAGGGGGTGCCACTGAAGCTTTCTTT.

CDR3 sequence (DNA): TGTGCCAGCAGTCGTCTACCCGGGACAGGGACTATGTACGAGCAGTACTTC. Translation: CASSRLPGTGTMYEQYF. This sequence joins TRBV28 and TRBJ2-7, with TRBD1 matching 9 bases. V gave up 5 bases and J gave up 4 bases; unmatched junction bases: 15. Germline CDR1 and CDR2: MDHEN and SYDVKM. The CDR3 contains 17 residues.

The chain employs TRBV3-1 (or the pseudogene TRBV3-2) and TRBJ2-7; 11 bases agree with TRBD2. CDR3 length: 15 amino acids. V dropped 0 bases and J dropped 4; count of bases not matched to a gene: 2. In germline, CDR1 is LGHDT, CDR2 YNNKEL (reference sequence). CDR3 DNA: TGTGCCAGCAGCCAAGAACGACTAGCGGGGTACGAGCAGTACTTC. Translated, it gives CASSQERLAGYEQYF.

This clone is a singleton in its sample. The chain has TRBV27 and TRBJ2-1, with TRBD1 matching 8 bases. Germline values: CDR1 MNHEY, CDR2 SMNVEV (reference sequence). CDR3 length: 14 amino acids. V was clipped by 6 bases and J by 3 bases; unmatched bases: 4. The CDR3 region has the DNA TGTGCCAGCAGGACAGGGGCCCTCTACAATGAGCAGTTCTTC. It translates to CASRTGALYNEQFF.

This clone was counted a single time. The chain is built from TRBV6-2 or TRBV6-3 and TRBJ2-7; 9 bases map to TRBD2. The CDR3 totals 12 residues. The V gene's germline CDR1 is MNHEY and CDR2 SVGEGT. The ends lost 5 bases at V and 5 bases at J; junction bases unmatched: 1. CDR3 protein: CASSRLADEQYF. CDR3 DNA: TGTGCCAGCAGTAGACTAGCGGACGAGCAGTACTTC.

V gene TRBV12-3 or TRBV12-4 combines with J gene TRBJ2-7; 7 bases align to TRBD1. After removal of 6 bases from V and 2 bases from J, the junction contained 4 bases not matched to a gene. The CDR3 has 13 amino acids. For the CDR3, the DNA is TGTGCCAGCAGCCCGACAGGGACCTACGAGCAGTACTTC. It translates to CASSPTGTYEQYF.

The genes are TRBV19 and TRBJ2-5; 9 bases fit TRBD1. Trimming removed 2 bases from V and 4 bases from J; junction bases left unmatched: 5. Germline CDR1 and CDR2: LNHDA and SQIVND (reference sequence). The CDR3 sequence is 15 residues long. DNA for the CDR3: TGTGCCAGTAGTATAATTGGGACAGGGTCAGAGACCCAGTACTTC. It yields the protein CASSIIGTGSETQYF.

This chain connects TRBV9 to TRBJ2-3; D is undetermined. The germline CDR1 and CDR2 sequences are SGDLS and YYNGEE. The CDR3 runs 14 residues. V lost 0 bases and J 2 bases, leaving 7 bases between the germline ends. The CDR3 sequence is CASSVVASTDTQYF. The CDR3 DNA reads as TGTGCCAGCAGCGTAGTGGCCTCCACAGATACGCAGTATTTT.

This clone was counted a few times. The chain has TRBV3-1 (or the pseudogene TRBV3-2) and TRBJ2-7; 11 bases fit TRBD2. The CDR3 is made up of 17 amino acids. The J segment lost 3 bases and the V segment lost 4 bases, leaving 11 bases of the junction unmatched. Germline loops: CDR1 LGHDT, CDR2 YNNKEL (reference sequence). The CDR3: CASSPIPGTSGFYEQYF. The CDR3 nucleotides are TGTGCCAGCAGCCCGATTCCCGGGACTAGCGGCTTCTACGAGCAGTACTTC.

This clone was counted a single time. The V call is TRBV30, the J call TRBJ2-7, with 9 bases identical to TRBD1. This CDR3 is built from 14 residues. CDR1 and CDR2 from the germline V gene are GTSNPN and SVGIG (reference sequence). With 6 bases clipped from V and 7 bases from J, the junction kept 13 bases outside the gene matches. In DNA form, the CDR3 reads TGTGCCTGCAAGCATCGGACAGGGGAAAAGGAGCAGTACTTC. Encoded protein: CACKHRTGEKEQYF.

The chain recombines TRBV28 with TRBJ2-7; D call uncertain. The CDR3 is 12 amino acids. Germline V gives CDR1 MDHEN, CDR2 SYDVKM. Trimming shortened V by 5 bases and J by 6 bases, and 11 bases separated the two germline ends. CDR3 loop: CASSVTRLEQYF. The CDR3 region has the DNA TGTGCCAGCAGTGTAACCCGACTCGAGCAGTACTTC.

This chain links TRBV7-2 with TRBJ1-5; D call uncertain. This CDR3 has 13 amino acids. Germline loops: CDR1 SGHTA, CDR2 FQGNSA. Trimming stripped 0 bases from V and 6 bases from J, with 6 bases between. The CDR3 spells CASSLAQPQPQHF. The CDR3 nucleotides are TGTGCCAGCAGCTTAGCACAGCCTCAGCCCCAGCATTTT.

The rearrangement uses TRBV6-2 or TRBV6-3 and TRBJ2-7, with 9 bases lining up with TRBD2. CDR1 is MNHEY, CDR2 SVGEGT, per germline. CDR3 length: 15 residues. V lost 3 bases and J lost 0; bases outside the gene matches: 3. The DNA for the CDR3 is TGTGCCAGCAGTTATAGCGGGAGCGTCTCCTACGAGCAGTACTTC. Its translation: CASSYSGSVSYEQYF.